Each of the 14 T cell receptor beta chains below was sequenced from the same sample in a study of vaccination and CD4 T cells after COVID-19. These receptors' antigens are unknown. With the Oncomine TCR Beta short-read assay, DNA from cultured CD4+ T cells was sequenced. TCRdb passed the PCR reads through MiXCR, listing each CDR3 protein once. Of thousands of distinct CDR3 sequences listed, 58% are singletons. Treatment here: approximately 11-day PBMC culture with coronavirus spike peptide pools or control peptides (ViraFEST assay). Sequencing was carried out using CD4+ T cells from blood, cultured in vitro. The source is a human donor who had recovered from COVID-19.

This clonotype was detected a few times. V usage is TRBV7-3 and J usage is TRBJ1-5; perhaps TRBD1 as D (6 bases). The V gene lost 2 bases and the J gene lost 6 bases, with 14 bases spanning the gap. The CDR3 runs to 15 residues. The germline CDR1 and CDR2 sequences are SGHTA and FQGTGA. The CDR3 loop is CASSLSGGRGQPQHF. The CDR3 DNA is TGTGCCAGCAGCTTATCGGGGGGGCGCGGTCAGCCCCAGCATTTT.

The J gene is TRBJ2-7, the V gene TRBV7-9; 10 positions match TRBD2. CDR3 size: 13 residues. Germline V gene sequence: CDR1 SEHNR, CDR2 FQNEAQ (reference sequence). Losses at the gene ends were 1 base for V and 9 bases for J; bases not matched to a gene: 3. The DNA of the CDR3 is TGTGCCAGCAGCTTAGAACTAGCGGGGATGCAGTACTTC. Protein: CASSLELAGMQYF.

This clonotype was observed a few times. The rearrangement uses TRBV6-1 and TRBJ2-6, with 16 nucleotides matching TRBD2. From germline, CDR1 is MNHNS and CDR2 SASEGT. The V segment lost 6 bases and the J segment 4 bases; nucleotides outside the gene matches: 6. The CDR3 length is 18 residues. CDR3 DNA: TGTGCCAGCAGGGGACTAGCGGGAGGGCCTCCCGGGGCCAACGTCCTGACTTTC. Amino acids: CASRGLAGGPPGANVLTF.

This clonotype was found a few times. The chain joins TRBV10-3 to TRBJ1-1; possible D gene TRBD1, 5 bases. The CDR3 extends over 16 amino acids. Germline CDR1 ENHRY, CDR2 SYGVKD. The germline V and J ends were trimmed by 3 bases and 3 bases, with 17 bases remaining between them. The DNA for the CDR3 is TGTGCCATCAGTGAATGGGGGTCAGGTACTGACACTGAAGCTTTCTTT. It encodes CAISEWGSGTDTEAFF.

The chain uses TRBV4-2 and TRBJ2-1; unclear D gene. V was shortened by 0 bases and J by 4 bases, with 10 bases between the two germline ends. Germline values: CDR1 LGHNA, CDR2 YNFKEQ. The CDR3 extends over 15 amino acids. CDR3 sequence reads: CASSQDPGPYNEQFF. In nucleotides, the CDR3 is TGTGCCAGCAGCCAAGATCCCGGCCCGTACAATGAGCAGTTCTTC.

V gene TRBV28 combines with J gene TRBJ2-3, with unresolved D. The germline V gene encodes CDR1 MDHEN and CDR2 SYDVKM. The CDR3 totals 9 residues. The ends were cut back, 6 bases at V and 14 bases at J, with 9 bases in the middle. The CDR3 DNA reads TGTGCCAGCAGCCCCCCCATGTATTTT. This encodes CASSPPMYF.

V and J are TRBV28 and TRBJ1-6, with D unclear. This CDR3 region has 12 residues. With 4 bases removed from V and 9 bases from J, the gap between germline ends came to 7 bases. Germline V lookup: CDR1 MDHEN, CDR2 SYDVKM. The CDR3 DNA reads as TGTGCCAGCAGTTCCTTAAGTTCACCCCTCCACTTT. This translates into CASSSLSSPLHF.

This clonotype turned up a few times. The rearrangement links TRBV27 to TRBJ1-6; no reliable D call. The CDR3 loop spans 13 amino acids. The V end was cut by 8 bases, the J end by 8 bases, with 13 bases between. Germline CDR1 reads MNHEY; CDR2 reads SMNVEV (reference sequence). The CDR3 here is CASSQIPDSPLHF. The CDR3 DNA reads TGTGCCAGCTCACAGATTCCTGATTCACCCCTCCACTTT.

The rearrangement joins TRBV19 to TRBJ1-5; weak D call: TRBD1 (6 bases). The ends were cut back, 4 bases at V and 2 bases at J, with 15 bases in the middle. Germline CDR1 reads LNHDA; CDR2 reads SQIVND (reference sequence). This CDR3 has 16 residues. The CDR3 sequence: CASSTETGIRNQPQHF. CDR3 nucleotides: TGTGCCAGTAGTACCGAAACAGGGATCCGCAATCAGCCCCAGCATTTT.

V and J are TRBV19 and TRBJ1-2; D is uncertain. Germline-derived CDR1 and CDR2 are LNHDA and SQIVND (reference sequence). This CDR3 region has 15 residues. The germline V and J ends were trimmed by 5 bases and 0 bases, with 13 bases remaining between them. DNA for the CDR3: TGTGCCAGTAGTCTCGAAGGTGACCCTAACTATGGCTACACCTTC. The encoded protein is CASSLEGDPNYGYTF.

This clonotype has just a few counts. This rearrangement joins TRBV7-6 to TRBJ1-6; no reliable D call. This CDR3 region has 14 residues. V was shortened by 2 bases and J by 6 bases, with 8 bases between the two germline ends. Germline values: CDR1 SGHVS, CDR2 FNYEAQ. CDR3 sequence reads: CASSLQDGNSPLHF. The CDR3, as DNA: TGTGCCAGCAGCTTACAGGACGGTAATTCACCCCTCCACTTT. The complete variable domain, with remaining parts taken from reference TRBV7-6 and TRBJ1-6, reads GAGVSQSPRYKVTKRGQDVALRCDPISGHVSLYWYRQALGQGPEFLTYFNYEAQQDKSGLPNDRFSAERPEGSISTLTIQRTEQRDSAMYRCASSLQDGNSPLHFGNGTRLTVT.

The chain links TRBV28 to TRBJ1-1; D possibly corresponds to TRBD1 (6 bases). The CDR3 covers 15 residues. With 3 bases removed from V and 0 bases from J, the gap between germline ends came to 11 bases. CDR1 is MDHEN and CDR2 is SYDVKM in the germline V gene. The CDR3 nucleotides are TGTGCCAGCAGTTTGCCTGGACAGCTGAACACTGAAGCTTTCTTT. Translation gives CASSLPGQLNTEAFF.

This chain connects TRBV6-1 to TRBJ2-2, with TRBD1 as a possible D gene (6 bases). Between the trimmed V and J ends, which lost 7 bases and 5 bases, there was a span of 14 bases. CDR3 length: 14 residues. Germline V lookup: CDR1 MNHNS, CDR2 SASEGT. The CDR3 reads CASNERQVTGELFF. The CDR3 bases are TGTGCCAGCAATGAGAGACAGGTGACCGGGGAGCTGTTTTTT.

The chain has TRBV19 and TRBJ2-2; the D gene is possibly TRBD2 (6 bases). The CDR3 runs to 16 residues. The V end was cut by 6 bases, the J end by 1 base, with 15 bases between. Germline V CDR1 and CDR2: LNHDA, SQIVND (reference sequence). The CDR3 reads CASSEAGTLNTGELFF. In nucleotides, the CDR3 is TGTGCCAGTAGCGAAGCCGGGACTCTGAACACCGGGGAGCTGTTTTTT.